A single sample is the source of the 26 T cell receptor beta chains below, sequenced in a study of blood T cell repertoires in COVID-19. TCRdb's table, derived via immunoSEQ multiplex PCR, lists solely in-frame clones and lacks some. The table lists approximately 260,000 clones, nearly 90% of them singletons. The sample comprised peripheral blood. The origin of the receptors is a woman aged 55-75 years with COVID-19, enrolled during active disease.

The V gene is TRBV7-3, the J gene TRBJ1-1; 9 nucleotides line up with TRBD1. Per the germline V gene, CDR1 is SGHTA and CDR2 is FQGTGA. With V trimmed by 5 bases and J by 4 bases, 5 bases remained unmatched. CDR3 length equals 14 residues. DNA for the CDR3: TGTGCCAGCAGCCAAGGGACAGGGTCCACTGAAGCTTTCTTT. It specifies CASSQGTGSTEAFF.

The chain recombines TRBV19 with TRBJ2-5, with TRBD1 as a possible D gene (6 bases). Per germline, CDR1 LNHDA and CDR2 SQIVND (reference sequence). This CDR3 has 14 residues. Trimming shortened V by 5 bases and J by 1 base, and 11 bases separated the two germline ends. The CDR3 is CASSVNRVQETQYF. DNA of the CDR3: TGTGCCAGTAGTGTTAACAGGGTCCAAGAGACCCAGTACTTC. The full variable domain, rest sourced from reference TRBV19 and TRBJ2-5, is DGGITQSPKYLFRKEGQNVTLSCEQNLNHDAMYWYRQDPGQGLRLIYYSQIVNDFQKGDIAEGYSVSREKKESFPLTVTSAQKNPTAFYLCASSVNRVQETQYFGPGTRLLVL.

The chain combines TRBV4-1 with TRBJ1-1; 7 bases align to TRBD1. The length of the CDR3 is 16 residues. V shed 3 bases, J shed 0 bases, and the junction held 7 bases outside the gene matches. Looked up from germline, CDR1 is MGHRA and CDR2 is YSYEKL. This CDR3 reads CASSHLNRGMNTEAFF. The CDR3 nucleotides read TGCGCCAGCAGCCACCTAAACAGGGGCATGAACACTGAAGCTTTCTTT.

The rearrangement uses TRBV19 and TRBJ1-5; the match to TRBD1 covers 7 bases. The CDR3 length is 12 residues. V shed 9 bases and J 9 bases; nucleotides not matched to a gene: 8. Germline V CDR1 and CDR2: LNHDA, SQIVND (reference sequence). CDR3 amino acids: CASRRQGTPQHF. CDR3 bases: TGTGCCAGCCGAAGACAGGGAACGCCCCAGCATTTT.

The chain's CDR3 is CASSTDGIEKLFF. The CDR3 DNA reads TGTGCCAGTAGTACGGACGGGATTGAAAAACTGTTTTTT. The genes are TRBV19 and TRBJ1-4; D gene uncertain. This CDR3 has 13 amino acids. The germline V and J ends were trimmed by 4 bases and 7 bases, with 10 bases remaining between them. Germline V gives CDR1 LNHDA, CDR2 SQIVND (reference sequence).

V is TRBV6-1 and J is TRBJ1-2, with D uncertain. The length of the CDR3 is 15 residues. Germline V CDR1 and CDR2: MNHNS, SASEGT. The V end was cut by 2 bases, the J end by 0 bases, with 10 bases between. Here the CDR3 reads CASSEFQISNYGYTF. In nucleotides, the CDR3 is TGTGCCAGCAGTGAATTTCAAATTTCTAACTATGGCTACACCTTC.

A single count supports this clone. The J gene is TRBJ2-5, the V gene TRBV5-4, with 11 nucleotides matching TRBD1. This CDR3 is 15 amino acids long. V lost 4 bases and J lost 5; bases outside the gene matches: 7. The germline CDR1 and CDR2 sequences are SGHNT and YYREEE (reference sequence). CDR3 DNA: TGTGCCAGCAGCGTGGACAGGGGGCAGCGGGAGACCCAGTACTTC. This sequence encodes CASSVDRGQRETQYF. The whole variable domain, remainder taken from reference TRBV5-4 and TRBJ2-5, is ETGVTQSPTHLIKTRGQQVTLRCSSQSGHNTVSWYQQALGQGPQFIFQYYREEENGRGNFPPRFSGLQFPNYSSELNVNALELDDSALYLCASSVDRGQRETQYFGPGTRLLVL.

This clone was recorded once. CDR3 sequence: CASSHGSHRGWTEAFF. Written as DNA, the CDR3 is TGTGCCAGCAGCCACGGGTCACACAGGGGATGGACTGAAGCTTTCTTT. The gene calls are TRBV4-2 and TRBJ1-1, with 7 bases fitting TRBD1. V shed 3 bases, J shed 5 bases, and the junction held 12 bases outside the gene matches. CDR1 and CDR2 (germline): LGHNA, YNFKEQ. The CDR3 runs to 16 residues.

In this sample, this clone turned up once. This sequence joins TRBV19 and TRBJ2-2; no clear D. Germline lookup yields CDR1 LNHDA and CDR2 SQIVND (reference sequence). The germline V and J ends were trimmed by 3 bases and 7 bases, with 6 bases remaining between them. CDR3 length: 12 residues. CDR3 loop: CASSISVGELFF. CDR3 bases: TGTGCCAGTAGTATTTCGGTCGGGGAGCTGTTTTTT. Drawing the rest from reference TRBV19 and TRBJ2-2, the complete variable domain is DGGITQSPKYLFRKEGQNVTLSCEQNLNHDAMYWYRQDPGQGLRLIYYSQIVNDFQKGDIAEGYSVSREKKESFPLTVTSAQKNPTAFYLCASSISVGELFFGEGSRLTVL.

The chain uses TRBV6-2 or TRBV6-3 and TRBJ2-1; the match to TRBD2 covers 12 bases. This CDR3 is 21 amino acids long. J gave up 5 bases and V 0 bases, and 17 bases lay outside the gene matches. CDR1 is MNHEY and CDR2 is SVGEGT in the germline V gene. CDR3 loop: CASSYSIHPTSGGPEDNEQFF. CDR3 in DNA: TGTGCCAGCAGTTACTCGATACATCCGACTAGCGGGGGCCCAGAGGACAATGAGCAGTTCTTC.

V usage is TRBV19 and J usage is TRBJ2-5; weak D call: TRBD1 (6 bases). Trimming removed 5 bases from V and 4 bases from J, with 17 bases in between. The germline gives CDR1 LNHDA, CDR2 SQIVND (reference sequence). The CDR3 totals 15 residues. Written as DNA, the CDR3 is TGTGCCAGTAGTCAACAGGGCTCCCAAGGAGAGACCCAGTACTTC. Translation gives CASSQQGSQGETQYF.

The V and J genes are TRBV16 and TRBJ1-1; D is possibly TRBD1 (5 bases). The germline gives CDR1 KGHSY, CDR2 FQNENV. Deletions cut 1 base from V and 4 bases from J, with 10 bases between. CDR3 size: 14 residues. CDR3 in amino acids: CASSQLAGPTEAFF. CDR3 nucleotides: TGTGCCAGCAGCCAATTGGCAGGGCCCACTGAAGCTTTCTTT. Together with reference TRBV16 and TRBJ1-1, the CDR3 gives the full variable domain: GEEVAQTPKHLVRGEGQKAKLYCAPIKGHSYVFWYQQVLKNEFKFLISFQNENVFDETGMPKERFSAKCLPNSPCSLEIQATKLEDSAVYFCASSQLAGPTEAFFGQGTRLTVV.

V usage is TRBV5-4 and J usage is TRBJ1-2; D call uncertain. CDR1 is SGHNT and CDR2 is YYREEE in the germline V gene (reference sequence). There are 14 residues in the CDR3. V was trimmed by 1 base and J by 4 bases, leaving 11 bases between them. CDR3 nucleotides: TGTGCCAGCAGCTTGCGGGGTATGGTCTATGGCTACACCTTC. It specifies CASSLRGMVYGYTF.

This rearrangement joins TRBV11-1 to TRBJ1-2; 9 bases are shared with TRBD1. CDR1 and CDR2 from the germline V gene are SGHAT and FQDESV (reference sequence). CDR3 length: 14 amino acids. V trimming: 5 bases; J trimming: 2 bases; junction bases outside the gene matches: 3. CDR3 in amino acids: CASSPGTGNYGYTF. The CDR3 nucleotides are TGTGCCAGCAGCCCGGGGACAGGGAACTATGGCTACACCTTC.

V usage is TRBV19 and J usage is TRBJ1-2; 8 positions agree with TRBD1. The CDR3 sequence is 15 residues long. Per germline, CDR1 LNHDA and CDR2 SQIVND (reference sequence). After removal of 5 bases from V and 4 bases from J, the junction contained 9 bases not matched to a gene. The CDR3 reads CASSSRDRPLYGYTF. The CDR3 DNA is TGTGCCAGTAGTTCTCGGGACAGGCCACTCTATGGCTACACCTTC.

The chain couples TRBV5-4 to TRBJ2-5, with 7 bases fitting TRBD1. CDR1 and CDR2 from the germline V gene are SGHNT and YYREEE (reference sequence). The CDR3 runs 15 residues. J was trimmed by 4 bases and V by 6 bases; bases with no gene match: 12. The CDR3 nucleotides read TGTGCCAGCACTAAACAGGGGACCAGGGGAGAGACCCAGTACTTC. Translating gives CASTKQGTRGETQYF.

J is TRBJ1-1 and V is TRBV6-6; TRBD1 aligns across 7 bases. Germline CDR1 MNHNY, CDR2 SVGAGI (reference sequence). V shed 8 bases and J 0 bases; nucleotides not matched to a gene: 12. The CDR3 is 16 amino acids. The CDR3 DNA follows: TGTGCCAGCTTACGGGACAGAAGCCTCATGAACACTGAAGCTTTCTTT. Translated: CASLRDRSLMNTEAFF.

The CDR3 nucleotides are TGTGCCAGCAGCTCGGGTCGCTCCTACGAGCAGTACTTC. This gives the protein CASSSGRSYEQYF. The chain combines TRBV11-2 with TRBJ2-7, with D hard to call. With 4 bases removed from V and 0 bases from J, the gap between germline ends came to 7 bases. CDR1 is SGHAT and CDR2 is FQNNGV in the germline V gene. This CDR3 contains 13 residues.

The chain links TRBV27 to TRBJ2-2; 7 positions match TRBD1. Germline CDR1 MNHEY, CDR2 SMNVEV (reference sequence). This CDR3 has 17 amino acids. V trimming: 2 bases; J trimming: 5 bases; junction bases outside the gene matches: 11. The DNA of the CDR3 is TGTGCCAGCAGTTTAGACACAGGGGTCTCGAGGACCGGGGAGCTGTTTTTT. Residues: CASSLDTGVSRTGELFF.

The V gene is TRBV5-1, the J gene TRBJ2-7; perhaps TRBD2 as D (6 bases). The germline gives CDR1 SGHRS, CDR2 YFSETQ. The CDR3 consists of 15 residues. Trimming removed 2 bases from V and 0 bases from J, with 12 bases in between. The CDR3 sequence: CASSLNSGRSYEQYF. The CDR3, as DNA: TGCGCCAGCAGCTTAAACAGCGGGCGCTCCTACGAGCAGTACTTC.

The chain uses TRBV9 and TRBJ1-2; no reliable D call. Trimming took off 6 bases at V and 6 bases at J, with 12 bases between the two ends. The CDR3 sequence is 12 residues long. The germline CDR1 and CDR2 sequences are SGDLS and YYNGEE. The CDR3 DNA sequence: TGTGCCAGCACCTCCCGAGCCCATGGCTACACCTTC. Its translation: CASTSRAHGYTF.

The chain links TRBV7-2 to TRBJ1-1, with a possible D match to TRBD1 (6 bases). This CDR3 has 13 residues. The germline gives CDR1 SGHTA, CDR2 FQGNSA. With 8 bases removed from V and 5 bases from J, the gap between germline ends came to 15 bases. The CDR3 nucleotides are TGTGCCAGCCTTGAGGGGGTAGGAACTGAAGCTTTCTTT. Protein sequence: CASLEGVGTEAFF. Full variable domain (missing parts from reference TRBV7-2 and TRBJ1-1): GAGVSQSPSNKVTEKGKDVELRCDPISGHTALYWYRQSLGQGLEFLIYFQGNSAPDKSGLPSDRFSAERTGGSVSTLTIQRTQQEDSAVYLCASLEGVGTEAFFGQGTRLTVV.

The rearrangement uses TRBV11-2 and TRBJ2-7, with D uncertain. The CDR3 is 14 amino acids. Trimming took off 2 bases at V and 0 bases at J, with 8 bases between the two ends. CDR1 SGHAT and CDR2 FQNNGV come from the germline V gene. The CDR3 reads CASSLWRFSYEQYF. The CDR3 bases are TGTGCCAGCAGCTTATGGCGGTTCTCCTACGAGCAGTACTTC.

This chain connects TRBV18 to TRBJ1-2; 8 bases are a match to TRBD1. Germline loops: CDR1 KGHSH, CDR2 LQKENI. CDR3 length: 17 residues. With V trimmed by 0 bases and J by 3 bases, 9 bases remained unmatched. The CDR3 protein is CASSPPIGQGTYYGYTF. CDR3 DNA: TGTGCCAGCTCACCACCTATTGGACAGGGAACCTACTATGGCTACACCTTC.

The J gene is TRBJ1-2, the V gene TRBV5-5, with 7 bases aligning to TRBD1. The germline CDR1 and CDR2 sequences are SGHKS and YYEKEE (reference sequence). V lost 0 bases to trimming and J lost 3 bases; unmatched junction nucleotides: 5. The CDR3 extends over 15 amino acids. The CDR3 loop reads CASSLDAGGDYGYTF. The CDR3, as DNA: TGTGCCAGCAGCTTGGATGCAGGGGGAGACTATGGCTACACCTTC. Full variable domain (remainder filled in from reference TRBV5-5 and TRBJ1-2): DAGVTQSPTHLIKTRGQQVTLRCSPISGHKSVSWYQQVLGQGPQFIFQYYEKEERGRGNFPDRFSARQFPNYSSELNVNALLLGDSALYLCASSLDAGGDYGYTFGSGTRLTVV.

The chain combines TRBV10-1 with TRBJ1-1; 11 nucleotides match TRBD1. This CDR3 spans 16 amino acids. Trimming at V came to 2 bases and at J to 5 bases, leaving 7 bases not matched to a gene. The germline V gene has CDR1 WNHNN and CDR2 SYGVQD (reference sequence). This CDR3 is CASSEGQGASGTEAFF. The CDR3 DNA follows: TGCGCCAGCAGTGAGGGACAGGGGGCCTCAGGAACTGAAGCTTTCTTT.